These T cell receptor beta chains were read from a single sample in a study of T-cell reconstitution after alpha-beta-depleted transplantation in children. Using its own MiXCR run on the PCR reads, TCRdb lists one record per CDR3 protein. The sample yields hundreds of thousands of distinct CDR3 sequences, around 8.4% seen once. Material: PBMCs, mostly from graft donor cells, obtained 360 days after TCRalphabeta/CD19-depleted stem cell transplant. The receptors here all came from a male patient aged 2 to 10 who had a stem cell transplant for acute myeloid leukemia, so the T cells may come from the graft donor. Each CDR3 is given with its conserved first and last residue. D genes are given only for firm matches. Only part of the rows carry a size: once, few, many, or a class if the clone is expanded.

size	V	J	D	DNA	CDR3
many	TRBV12-3/TRBV12-4	TRBJ2-1	TRBD1	TGTGCCAGCAGTTGGGACAGTTACAATGAGCAGTTCTTC	CASSWDSYNEQFF
many	TRBV20-1	TRBJ2-1	TRBD1	TGCAGTGCTAGAATTCCGGACAGGGGAGTTTACAATGAGCAGTTCTTC	CSARIPDRGVYNEQFF
NA	TRBV12-3/TRBV12-4	TRBJ2-3	NA	TGTGCCAGCAGTTTAGCGGTACTAAGCACAGATACGCAGTATTTT	CASSLAVLSTDTQYF
NA	TRBV12-3/TRBV12-4	TRBJ2-4	NA	TGTGCCAGCAGTCACAGGGTCGGCAAAAACATTCAGTACTTC	CASSHRVGKNIQYF
many	TRBV29-1	TRBJ2-1	TRBD2	TGCAGCATCGGGTGGGGACTAGCGGGAAGCAATGAGCAGTTCTTC	CSIGWGLAGSNEQFF
few	TRBV7-2	TRBJ2-7	NA	TGTGCCAGCAGCATAATTCCAGGAGGACCCTACGAGCAGTACTTC	CASSIIPGGPYEQYF
NA	TRBV10-3	TRBJ2-1	NA	TGTGCCATCCAGGACGGCTACAATGAGCAGTTCTTC	CAIQDGYNEQFF
few	TRBV12-3/TRBV12-4	TRBJ2-5	NA	TGTGCCAGCACCCAATCGACAGGCGGGGCTGGGGAGACCCAGTACTTC	CASTQSTGGAGETQYF
many	TRBV24-1	TRBJ2-2	NA	TGTGCCACCAGTGGCGGACCCGGGGAGCTGTTTTTT	CATSGGPGELFF
NA	TRBV20-1	TRBJ2-5	NA	TGCAGTGCTAGTCAGGTACCTTCACAAGAGACCCAGTACTTC	CSASQVPSQETQYF
NA	TRBV5-1	TRBJ2-1	NA	TGCGCCAGCAGCCCTATTAGCCCAAGAGGATACAATGAGCAGTTCTTC	CASSPISPRGYNEQFF
few	TRBV29-1	TRBJ2-5	TRBD1	TGCAGCGTTGTGGGGGACAGGGACCAAGAGACCCAGTACTTC	CSVVGDRDQETQYF
NA	TRBV28	TRBJ1-1	TRBD1	TGTGCCAGCAGCCCAGACAGGGGGCTTGTTTTCTTT	CASSPDRGLVFF
NA	TRBV4-2	TRBJ2-7	TRBD2	TGTGCCAGCAGCCAAGATTGGGCGGGAGGCTCCTACGAGCAGTACTTC	CASSQDWAGGSYEQYF
few	TRBV4-1	TRBJ2-4	NA	TGCGCCAGCAGCCAAGACACAGGGACGACCAAAAACATTCAGTACTTC	CASSQDTGTTKNIQYF
few	TRBV12-3/TRBV12-4	TRBJ2-5	TRBD1	TGTGCCAGCAGGAGCCGTACGACAGGGCTCCAAGAGACCCAGTACTTC	CASRSRTTGLQETQYF
many	TRBV5-1	TRBJ1-2	NA	TGCGCCAGCAGCTTGGGCTTACAGGGAACAGGAGGCTACACCTTC	CASSLGLQGTGGYTF
NA	TRBV29-1	TRBJ2-3	TRBD1	TGCAGCGTTGCAGGGGGCATTAAAGATACGCAGTATTTT	CSVAGGIKDTQYF
many	TRBV29-1	TRBJ1-1	NA	TGCAGCGTTGATTGGTGGCAGGAGAACACTGAAGCTTTCTTT	CSVDWWQENTEAFF
NA	TRBV24-1	TRBJ2-3	NA	TGTGCCACCAGTGATCCCGCCCGGGGGATGACAGATACGCAGTATTTT	CATSDPARGMTDTQYF
few	TRBV12-3/TRBV12-4	TRBJ1-4	NA	TGTGCCAGCAGTCCCCTAGAAGGCGGAGAAAAACTGTTTTTT	CASSPLEGGEKLFF
many	TRBV29-1	TRBJ2-2	NA	TGCAGCGTTGAAGAGAGGAACACCGGGGAGCTGTTTTTT	CSVEERNTGELFF
NA	TRBV7-2	TRBJ2-3	NA	TGTGCCAGCAGCTTACGCGGATGGGGCACAGATACGCAGTATTTT	CASSLRGWGTDTQYF
few	TRBV20-1	TRBJ2-1	TRBD2	TGCAGTGCTAGAAGCGGGACTAGCGTCTACAATGAGCAGTTCTTC	CSARSGTSVYNEQFF
NA	TRBV5-1	TRBJ2-7	NA	TGCGCCAGCACAGCACCCAATTCCTACGAGCAGTACTTC	CASTAPNSYEQYF
NA	TRBV29-1	TRBJ1-6	NA	TGCAGCGTGCTCGACAGCCAAGATTCACCCCTCCACTTT	CSVLDSQDSPLHF
once	TRBV5-1	TRBJ2-3	TRBD1	TGCGCCAGCAGCTTGGTGGGGACAGGGGGTTCAGATACGCAGTATTTT	CASSLVGTGGSDTQYF
NA	TRBV7-9	TRBJ2-2	NA	TGTGCCAGCAGCCGGTATTGGGTCAGGGGTGTCACCGGGGAGCTGTTTTTT	CASSRYWVRGVTGELFF
few	TRBV20-1	TRBJ2-1	NA	TGCAGTGCCCGACTCGTGTACAATGAGCAGTTCTTC	CSARLVYNEQFF
many	TRBV12-3/TRBV12-4	TRBJ2-1	NA	TGTGCCAGCAGCCTAATTAGGGAGAGGGCGTTCTTC	CASSLIRERAFF
NA	TRBV6-4	TRBJ2-6	NA	TGTGCCAGCAGCTACAACCCTGGGGCCAACGTCCTGACTTTC	CASSYNPGANVLTF
few	TRBV7-2	TRBJ2-3	TRBD2	TGTGCCAGCAGCTTAGCGCCTAGCGGGAGAACGGGAGATACGCAGTATTTT	CASSLAPSGRTGDTQYF
many	TRBV3-1	TRBJ2-7	TRBD2	TGTGCCAGCAGCCACACGACTACTCGTGCTAGCGGGAGATTAGAAGAGCAGTACTTC	CASSHTTTRASGRLEEQYF
few	TRBV12-3/TRBV12-4	TRBJ1-1	NA	TGTGCCAGCAGTTTAGCCGACGTTGGAGGGCCGAACACTGAAGCTTTCTTT	CASSLADVGGPNTEAFF
few	TRBV5-1	TRBJ2-5	NA	TGCGCCAGCGGCGAGAGCCAAGAGACCCAGTACTTC	CASGESQETQYF
many	TRBV20-1	TRBJ2-7	NA	TGCAGTGCAGTCAGACGCGGCAGTTCCTACGAGCAGTACTTC	CSAVRRGSSYEQYF
few	TRBV5-8	TRBJ2-4	TRBD2	TGTGCCAGCAGCTTCTCCGGGACTAAGTGGAACATTCAGTACTTC	CASSFSGTKWNIQYF
NA	TRBV5-1	TRBJ2-5	NA	TGCGCCAGCAGCTCGCCCTCGGGGGAGACCCAGTACTTC	CASSSPSGETQYF
NA	TRBV2	TRBJ1-2	NA	TGTGCCAGCAGTGAAGCGCCTTGGCCAGGGGCAGCTAACTATGGCTACACCTTC	CASSEAPWPGAANYGYTF
many	TRBV5-1	TRBJ2-5	NA	TGCGCCAGCAGCCTAAGGTCCCAAGAGACCCAGTACTTC	CASSLRSQETQYF
once	TRBV6-2/TRBV6-3	TRBJ2-7	NA	TGTGCCAGCAGCTCCAGAGGGGCCTCCTACGAGCAGTACTTC	CASSSRGASYEQYF
many	TRBV29-1	TRBJ2-5	NA	TGCAGCGTTGAAGGGAAGAGCCCTCAAGAGACCCAGTACTTC	CSVEGKSPQETQYF
NA	TRBV4-1	TRBJ1-2	TRBD1	TGCGCCAGCAGTCTGGGACAGGGAACTAACTATGGCTACACCTTC	CASSLGQGTNYGYTF
few	TRBV6-1	TRBJ1-5	TRBD1	TGTGCCAGCAGCCCCCTGGCCAGGGGGTTCAATCAGCCCCAGCATTTT	CASSPLARGFNQPQHF
many	TRBV19	TRBJ2-2	NA	TGTGCCAGTGAAGGGTTGTCATACACCGGGGAGCTGTTTTTT	CASEGLSYTGELFF
NA	TRBV30	TRBJ1-3	NA	TGTGCCTGGAGTGTGGGGGGGGACACCATATATTTT	CAWSVGGDTIYF
many	TRBV28	TRBJ1-5	TRBD1	TGTGCCAGCAGACCGGGACAGGTCTTTTATCAGCCCCAGCATTTT	CASRPGQVFYQPQHF
NA	TRBV7-2	TRBJ2-2	NA	TGTGCCAGCAGGCCCGGGGCCTCCTCCACCGGGGAGCTGTTTTTT	CASRPGASSTGELFF
NA	TRBV28	TRBJ2-2	NA	TGTGCCAGCAGTTTATCAGGGCTTGTCGGGGAGCTGTTTTTT	CASSLSGLVGELFF
NA	TRBV20-1	TRBJ2-7	TRBD2	TGCAGTGCTAGAGACTCGGGGAGGGCCTACGAGCAGTACTTC	CSARDSGRAYEQYF
few	TRBV11-1	TRBJ2-7	TRBD2	TGTGCCAGCAGCTTTCTTCCCCTTCGCGGGAGGTTGTCCCCCGAGCAGTACTTC	CASSFLPLRGRLSPEQYF
many	TRBV9	TRBJ2-5	TRBD1	TGTGCCAGCAGCGTCGGACAGGAAGAGACCCAGTACTTC	CASSVGQEETQYF
NA	TRBV5-1	TRBJ2-1	NA	TGCGCCAGCAGCCCCGGACGAGGCTATGGGGTTGAGCAGTTCTTC	CASSPGRGYGVEQFF
NA	TRBV20-1	TRBJ2-5	NA	TGCAGTGCTAGAGATCCAAAACGGGGACTAGAGACCCAGTACTTC	CSARDPKRGLETQYF